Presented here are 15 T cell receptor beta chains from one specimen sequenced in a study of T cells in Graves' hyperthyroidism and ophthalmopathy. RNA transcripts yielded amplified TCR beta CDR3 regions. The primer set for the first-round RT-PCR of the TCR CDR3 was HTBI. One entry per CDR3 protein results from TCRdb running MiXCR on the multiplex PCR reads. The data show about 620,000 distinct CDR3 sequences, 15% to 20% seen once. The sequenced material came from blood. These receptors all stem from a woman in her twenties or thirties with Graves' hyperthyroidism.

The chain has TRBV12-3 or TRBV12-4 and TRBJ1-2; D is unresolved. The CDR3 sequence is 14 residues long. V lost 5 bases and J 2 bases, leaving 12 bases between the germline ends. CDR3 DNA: TGTGCCAGCAGTCGTCTGGACGGAAACTATGGCTACACCTTC. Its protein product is CASSRLDGNYGYTF.

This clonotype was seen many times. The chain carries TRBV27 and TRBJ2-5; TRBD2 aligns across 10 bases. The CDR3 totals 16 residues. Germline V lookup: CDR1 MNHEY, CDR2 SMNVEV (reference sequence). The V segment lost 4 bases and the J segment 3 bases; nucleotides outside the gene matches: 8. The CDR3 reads CASSSPLGLAEETQYF. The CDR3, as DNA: TGTGCCAGCAGTTCCCCCCTCGGACTAGCGGAAGAGACCCAGTACTTC.

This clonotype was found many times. The CDR3: CASSLIPRTETYEQYF. CDR3 bases: TGCGCCAGCAGCTTGATACCTCGGACTGAAACCTACGAGCAGTACTTC. The chain couples TRBV5-1 to TRBJ2-7, with D possibly being TRBD2 (5 bases). Trimming took off 1 base at V and 2 bases at J, with 16 bases between the two ends. The CDR3 totals 16 residues. Germline values: CDR1 SGHRS, CDR2 YFSETQ.

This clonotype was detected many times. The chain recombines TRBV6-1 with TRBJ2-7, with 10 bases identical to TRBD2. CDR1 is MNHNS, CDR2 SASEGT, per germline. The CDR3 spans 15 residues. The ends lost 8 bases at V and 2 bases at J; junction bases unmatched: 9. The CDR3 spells CASAVASGRTYEQYF. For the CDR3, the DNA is TGTGCCAGCGCGGTTGCTAGCGGGAGAACCTACGAGCAGTACTTC.

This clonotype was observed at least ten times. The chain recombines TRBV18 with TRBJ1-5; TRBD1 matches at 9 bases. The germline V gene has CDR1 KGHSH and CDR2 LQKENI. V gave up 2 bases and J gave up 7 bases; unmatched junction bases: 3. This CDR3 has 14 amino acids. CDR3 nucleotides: TGTGCCAGCTCACCAGGGACAGGGAAACAGCCCCAGCATTTT. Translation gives CASSPGTGKQPQHF.

In DNA, the CDR3 is TGTGCCAGCAGCCAAGCCGGTGGAAACACCATATATTTT. It specifies CASSQAGGNTIYF. The rearrangement uses TRBV3-1 and TRBJ1-3, with D unclear. The V and J ends lost 1 base and 3 bases respectively, with 4 bases between them. The germline gives CDR1 LGHDT, CDR2 YNNKEL (reference sequence). The CDR3 covers 13 residues.

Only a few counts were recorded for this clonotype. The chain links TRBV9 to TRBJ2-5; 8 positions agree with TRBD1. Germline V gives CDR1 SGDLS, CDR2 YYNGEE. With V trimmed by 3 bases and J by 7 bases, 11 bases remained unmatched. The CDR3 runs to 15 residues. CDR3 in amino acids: CASSASGTGYGTQYF. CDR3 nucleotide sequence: TGTGCCAGCAGCGCCTCCGGGACAGGCTACGGGACCCAGTACTTC.

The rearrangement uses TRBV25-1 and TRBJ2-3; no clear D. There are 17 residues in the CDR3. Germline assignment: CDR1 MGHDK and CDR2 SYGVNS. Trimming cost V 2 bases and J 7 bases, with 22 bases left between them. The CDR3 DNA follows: TGTGCCAGCAGTGAAGGCTACCTTGTGCGGCGCTCCCATACGCAGTATTTT. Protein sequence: CASSEGYLVRRSHTQYF.

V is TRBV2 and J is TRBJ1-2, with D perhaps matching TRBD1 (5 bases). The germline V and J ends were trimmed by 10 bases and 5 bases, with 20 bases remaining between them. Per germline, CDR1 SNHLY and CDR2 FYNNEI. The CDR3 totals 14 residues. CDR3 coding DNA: TGTGCCAACCCTAAGGGGAGGGTCGGGTATGGCTACACCTTC. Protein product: CANPKGRVGYGYTF.

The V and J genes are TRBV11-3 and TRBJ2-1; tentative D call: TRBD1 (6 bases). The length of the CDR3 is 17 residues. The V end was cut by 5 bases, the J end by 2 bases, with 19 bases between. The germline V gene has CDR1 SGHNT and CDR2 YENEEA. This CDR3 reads CASSPTLAQGPYNEQFF. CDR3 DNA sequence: TGTGCCAGCAGCCCGACATTAGCACAGGGCCCCTACAATGAGCAGTTCTTC.

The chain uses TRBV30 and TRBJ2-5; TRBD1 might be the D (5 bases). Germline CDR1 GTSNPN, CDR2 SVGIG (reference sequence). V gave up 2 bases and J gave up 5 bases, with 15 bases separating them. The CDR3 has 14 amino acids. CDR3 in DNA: TGTGCCTGGAGTCTACAGGCCTGGGTGGAGACCCAGTACTTC. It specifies CAWSLQAWVETQYF. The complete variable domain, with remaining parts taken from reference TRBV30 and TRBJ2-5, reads SQTIHQWPATLVQPVGSPLSLECTVEGTSNPNLYWYRQAAGRGLQLLFYSVGIGQISSEVPQNLSASRPQDRQFILSSKKLLLSDSGFYLCAWSLQAWVETQYFGPGTRLLVL.

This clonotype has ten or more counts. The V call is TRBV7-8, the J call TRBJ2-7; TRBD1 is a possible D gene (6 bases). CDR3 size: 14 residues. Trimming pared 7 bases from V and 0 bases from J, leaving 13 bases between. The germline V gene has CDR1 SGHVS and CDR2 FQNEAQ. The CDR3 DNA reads TGTGCCAGCACCCTAGGGGGATACTCCTACGAGCAGTACTTC. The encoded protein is CASTLGGYSYEQYF.

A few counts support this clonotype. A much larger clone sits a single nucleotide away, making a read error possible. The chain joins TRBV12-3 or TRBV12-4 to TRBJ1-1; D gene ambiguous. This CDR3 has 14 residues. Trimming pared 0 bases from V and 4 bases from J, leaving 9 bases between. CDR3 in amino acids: CASSLADKATEAFF. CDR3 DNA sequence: TGTGCCAGCAGTTTAGCCGACAAAGCCACTGAAGCTTTCTTT.

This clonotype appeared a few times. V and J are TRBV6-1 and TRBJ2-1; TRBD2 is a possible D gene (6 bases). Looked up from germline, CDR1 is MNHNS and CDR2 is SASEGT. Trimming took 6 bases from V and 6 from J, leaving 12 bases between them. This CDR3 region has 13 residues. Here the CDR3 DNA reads TGTGCCAGCAGGCTAGCGTTTGGCAATGAGCAGTTCTTC. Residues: CASRLAFGNEQFF.

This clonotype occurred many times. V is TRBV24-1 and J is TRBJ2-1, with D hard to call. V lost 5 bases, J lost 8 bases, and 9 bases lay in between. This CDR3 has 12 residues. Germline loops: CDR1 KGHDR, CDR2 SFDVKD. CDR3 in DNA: TGTGCCACCAGTGCCCCGACCGATGAGCAGTTCTTC. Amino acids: CATSAPTDEQFF.